Sequencing of this T cell receptor (beta chain) was carried out in a study of low-dose radiotherapy and immunotherapy resistance in tumors. Study details: Over 26 weeks, cohort 2 got 1 Gy every two weeks, reaching 13 Gy.

Time point described: before trial treatment. This CDR3 region has 14 residues. Deletions cut 0 bases from V and 6 bases from J, with 8 bases between. The germline V gene encodes CDR1 LGHNA and CDR2 YSLEER. Both TCRalpha and TCRbeta chains were reverse transcribed with V-gene-specific primers. Over roughly 20 PCR cycles, TCRs were amplified from a constant-region primer and V-primer adapter. TCRdb re-analysed the reads in MiXCR, keeping a single row per CDR3 protein. Here the sample spans 80,000 to 95,000 distinct CDR3 sequences, 9.4% being singletons. The table lists this clonotype with many counts. This TCR was recovered from a male donor with prostate cancer. Sequenced material: PBMCs, taken before treatment. The chain employs TRBV4-3 and TRBJ2-2; D gene ambiguous. CDR3 amino acids: CASSQDTPAGELFF. In DNA form, the CDR3 reads TGCGCCAGCAGCCAAGATACCCCCGCCGGGGAGCTGTTTTTT.